Reported below is one T cell receptor beta chain. Germline CDR1 SGHDT, CDR2 YYEEEE. The CDR3 loop spans 12 amino acids. The germline V and J ends were trimmed by 4 bases and 7 bases, with 9 bases remaining between them. In the source study's methods: Amplification with reference gene primers provided the estimates of nucleated cell counts. The repertoire was sequenced with immunoSEQ multiplex PCR; TCRdb's copy has only in-frame clones and lacks some. The V and J calls and clone size are taken from that table; D and trimming were inferred from the DNA. The repertoire has more than 110,000 clones, 75% to 90% of them found once; the top ten carry under 3%. The data belong to a study of blood T cell repertoires in COVID-19. Study details: Collection of acute and convalescent COVID-19 samples took place in the United States, Italy and Spain. The cDNA or gDNA used as material had been derived from T cells, B-cell-depleted T cells, or PBMCs.

The rearrangement uses TRBV5-6 and TRBJ2-4; D gene unclear. The sequenced sample was peripheral blood. The TCR comes from a man aged 55 to 69 with active or convalescent COVID-19. CDR3 sequence (DNA): TGTGCCAGCAGCGGGCTTATGAACATTCAGTACTTC. Protein: CASSGLMNIQYF.